The 24 T cell receptor beta chains given below trace back to one sample, sequenced in a study of identifying expanded T cells in peripheral blood. Only in-frame clones appear in the TCRdb table, and some are missing; sequencing was by immunoSEQ multiplex PCR. Here the sample spans some 100,000 clones, over 75% being singletons. Material: blood. These receptors all come from a person between 18 and 69 years old in good health.

This chain's CDR3 is CASRQGLNTQYF. The DNA for the CDR3 is TGTGCCAGCCGACAGGGGCTGAATACGCAGTATTTT. This sequence joins TRBV2 and TRBJ2-3, with 8 bases matching TRBD1. This CDR3 is built from 12 residues. The V gene's germline CDR1 is SNHLY and CDR2 FYNNEI. V was pared by 8 bases and J by 7 bases, with 5 bases of the junction left unmatched. The whole variable domain, filled in from reference TRBV2 and TRBJ2-3, reads EPEVTQTPSHQVTQMGQEVILRCVPISNHLYFYWYRQILGQKVEFLVSFYNNEISEKSEIFDDQFSVERPDGSNFTLKIRSTKLEDSAMYFCASRQGLNTQYFGPGTRLTVL.

The V gene is TRBV27, the J gene TRBJ1-5; 9 bases are a match to TRBD1. After removal of 5 bases from V and 2 bases from J, the junction contained 7 bases not matched to a gene. Germline V CDR1 and CDR2: MNHEY, SMNVEV (reference sequence). The CDR3 extends over 16 amino acids. The CDR3 DNA sequence: TGTGCCAGCAGTGTTACAGGGGGCTTGGGCAATCAGCCCCAGCATTTT. Its translation is CASSVTGGLGNQPQHF.

Written as DNA, the CDR3 is TGTGCCATCGGCACAGGCTCCTCTAGCACAGATACGCAGTATTTT. Its protein product is CAIGTGSSSTDTQYF. The chain combines TRBV10-3 with TRBJ2-3, with a possible D match to TRBD1 (5 bases). The CDR3 totals 15 residues. The ends were cut back, 8 bases at V and 0 bases at J, with 15 bases in the middle. Germline-derived CDR1 and CDR2 are ENHRY and SYGVKD.

The chain is built from TRBV19 and TRBJ2-5; either TRBD1 or TRBD2 may supply D (5 bases each). The CDR3 contains 16 residues. V was clipped by 4 bases and J by 2 bases, with 17 bases between them. Germline V CDR1 and CDR2: LNHDA, SQIVND (reference sequence). CDR3 loop: CASSKGSWGNQETQYF. The CDR3 DNA reads TGTGCCAGTAGTAAGGGGTCCTGGGGGAATCAAGAGACCCAGTACTTC.

This clone was recorded only once. This chain connects TRBV9 to TRBJ1-1; D is perhaps TRBD1 (5 bases). Germline assignment: CDR1 SGDLS and CDR2 YYNGEE. Trimming removed 4 bases from V and 4 bases from J, with 17 bases in between. This CDR3 has 15 amino acids. CDR3 bases: TGTGCCAGCAGCTTAAGCTGGGGCCGGGGCACTGAAGCTTTCTTT. Protein sequence: CASSLSWGRGTEAFF.

V usage is TRBV5-1 and J usage is TRBJ2-1, with 11 bases fitting TRBD2. Germline V lookup: CDR1 SGHRS, CDR2 YFSETQ. V shed 4 bases, J shed 12 bases, and the junction held 6 bases outside the gene matches. CDR3 length equals 13 residues. The CDR3 region has the DNA TGCGCCAGCAGCGGGCGGACTAGCGGGTTGCAGTTCTTC. Translating it yields CASSGRTSGLQFF.

The gene calls are TRBV6-6 and TRBJ1-3; TRBD1 agrees at 7 bases. The germline V gene encodes CDR1 MNHNY and CDR2 SVGAGI (reference sequence). Trimming cost V 2 bases and J 1 base; bases outside gene matches: 5. The CDR3 extends over 16 amino acids. In DNA, the CDR3 is TGTGCCAGCAGTTACCCACACAGGGGTTCTGGAAACACCATATATTTT. Translating gives CASSYPHRGSGNTIYF.

The V call is TRBV30, the J call TRBJ1-3; TRBD1 matches at 8 bases. Per the germline V gene, CDR1 is GTSNPN and CDR2 is SVGIG (reference sequence). This CDR3 is 16 amino acids long. V trimming: 0 bases; J trimming: 0 bases; junction bases outside the gene matches: 4. This CDR3 reads CAWSVPQGASGNTIYF. The DNA for the CDR3 is TGTGCCTGGAGTGTACCTCAGGGGGCCTCTGGAAACACCATATATTTT.

The J gene is TRBJ1-1, the V gene TRBV18; no definite D call. CDR3 length: 14 residues. CDR1 and CDR2 from the germline V gene are KGHSH and LQKENI. V shed 3 bases and J shed 1 base, with 9 bases lying between them. The CDR3 nucleotides are TGTGCCAGCTCACCCTACCAAGAGAACACTGAAGCTTTCTTT. Residues: CASSPYQENTEAFF.

The DNA of the CDR3 is TGTGCCAGCAGTATCCAAGAAAACATTCAGTACTTC. This translates into CASSIQENIQYF. The J gene is TRBJ2-4, the V gene TRBV2, with unresolved D. This CDR3 spans 12 amino acids. The V end was cut by 5 bases, the J end by 5 bases, with 7 bases between. Germline CDR1 SNHLY, CDR2 FYNNEI.

With respect to this clone: The identical CDR3 is also encoded by other nucleotide sequences in the sample. This rearrangement joins TRBV20-1 to TRBJ1-2; D uncertain. This CDR3 has 11 amino acids. CDR1 DFQATT and CDR2 SNEGSKA come from the germline V gene (reference sequence). The V and J ends lost 3 bases and 3 bases respectively, with 5 bases between them. The CDR3 is CSASQDYGYTF. For the CDR3, the DNA is TGCAGTGCTAGTCAAGACTATGGCTACACCTTC.

This clone has only one observation. The rearrangement links TRBV18 to TRBJ1-1; possibly TRBD1 for D (5 bases). The CDR3 is made up of 14 amino acids. The V and J ends lost 3 bases and 1 base respectively, with 9 bases between them. Germline lookup yields CDR1 KGHSH and CDR2 LQKENI. This CDR3 reads CASSPGPGNTEAFF. The CDR3 DNA reads TGTGCCAGCTCACCGGGGCCAGGGAACACTGAAGCTTTCTTT.

This chain uses TRBV9 with TRBJ2-2, with a tentative D call TRBD1 (6 bases). The CDR3 extends over 16 amino acids. The germline V gene encodes CDR1 SGDLS and CDR2 YYNGEE. Trimming took 4 bases from V and 0 from J, leaving 13 bases between them. The CDR3 region has the DNA TGTGCCAGCAGCCCCTCTGGGACACCGAACACCGGGGAGCTGTTTTTT. Residues: CASSPSGTPNTGELFF.

The chain couples TRBV5-1 to TRBJ2-3; TRBD1 matches at 7 bases. Germline values: CDR1 SGHRS, CDR2 YFSETQ. The CDR3 has 16 amino acids. With 0 bases clipped from V and 2 bases from J, the junction kept 6 bases outside the gene matches. The CDR3 reads CASSLGRGQSTDTQYF. The CDR3 DNA sequence: TGCGCCAGCAGCTTGGGTAGGGGGCAATCCACAGATACGCAGTATTTT.

The chain combines TRBV18 with TRBJ2-7; 11 positions agree with TRBD1. V gave up 6 bases and J gave up 4 bases; unmatched junction bases: 8. The germline V gene has CDR1 KGHSH and CDR2 LQKENI. The CDR3 consists of 15 residues. The CDR3 DNA reads as TGTGCCAGCTCGCCCTCCGGGACAGGGGGGTACGAGCAGTACTTC. Amino acids: CASSPSGTGGYEQYF.

This sequence joins TRBV5-4 and TRBJ1-2; D unclear. Germline V gene data show CDR1 as SGHNT and CDR2 as YYREEE (reference sequence). V lost 0 bases, J lost 4 bases, and 13 bases lay in between. The CDR3 covers 15 residues. CDR3 bases: TGTGCCAGCAGCTTGGTCTCTCGGTCCGTCTATGGCTACACCTTC. Protein sequence: CASSLVSRSVYGYTF. Supplemented by reference TRBV5-4 and TRBJ1-2, the full variable domain reads ETGVTQSPTHLIKTRGQQVTLRCSSQSGHNTVSWYQQALGQGPQFIFQYYREEENGRGNFPPRFSGLQFPNYSSELNVNALELDDSALYLCASSLVSRSVYGYTFGSGTRLTVV.

The chain carries TRBV7-6 and TRBJ1-5; perhaps TRBD1 as D (6 bases). Trimming left V 7 bases short and J 7 bases short, with 17 bases between. Germline CDR1 reads SGHVS; CDR2 reads FNYEAQ. The CDR3 is 14 residues long. CDR3 sequence (DNA): TGTGCCAGCACCACTGGAGGGGGGGGACAGCCCCAGCATTTT. This gives the protein CASTTGGGGQPQHF.

This chain connects TRBV6-1 to TRBJ2-1; no firm D call. Germline CDR1 reads MNHNS; CDR2 reads SASEGT. This CDR3 spans 12 amino acids. V dropped 7 bases and J dropped 2 bases, with 6 bases sitting between them. The CDR3 is CASMSAYNEQFF. The DNA of the CDR3 is TGTGCCAGCATGTCTGCCTACAATGAGCAGTTCTTC.

The rearrangement uses TRBV5-1 and TRBJ1-1; possibly TRBD1 for D (5 bases). CDR1 is SGHRS and CDR2 is YFSETQ in the germline V gene. The CDR3 is 14 amino acids. V dropped 4 bases and J dropped 3 bases, with 13 bases sitting between them. CDR3 coding DNA: TGCGCCAGCAGCCCTAGGGGTTCGGACACTGAAGCTTTCTTT. Its translation: CASSPRGSDTEAFF.

V and J are TRBV5-1 and TRBJ1-3; D is unclear. Germline CDR1 SGHRS, CDR2 YFSETQ. V dropped 0 bases and J dropped 4 bases, with 14 bases sitting between them. The length of the CDR3 is 16 residues. The CDR3: CASSLDSRQSGNTIYF. For the CDR3, the DNA is TGCGCCAGCAGCTTGGACAGCAGGCAATCGGGAAACACCATATATTTT.

This chain uses TRBV11-2 with TRBJ2-5; no firm D call. Trimming pared 0 bases from V and 5 bases from J, leaving 10 bases between. The CDR3 is 14 residues long. Germline V gene data show CDR1 as SGHAT and CDR2 as FQNNGV. The CDR3 coding sequence is TGTGCCAGCAGCTTAGACGGGTACGGGGAGACCCAGTACTTC. Its protein is CASSLDGYGETQYF.

In its sample, this clone was seen once. The chain carries TRBV18 and TRBJ1-1; tentative D call: TRBD1 (5 bases). CDR1 KGHSH and CDR2 LQKENI come from the germline V gene. The CDR3 loop spans 17 amino acids. Trimming pared 2 bases from V and 5 bases from J, leaving 21 bases between. In nucleotides, the CDR3 is TGTGCCAGCTCACCAAAGAATCTGGGACCTCGAGCGACTGAAGCTTTCTTT. It is translated as CASSPKNLGPRATEAFF.

J is TRBJ1-4 and V is TRBV25-1; D not certain. The CDR3 is 15 amino acids. Trimming removed 5 bases from V and 7 bases from J, with 17 bases in between. CDR1 and CDR2 from the germline V gene are MGHDK and SYGVNS. The CDR3 region is CASSSLGPGREKLFF. The DNA for the CDR3 is TGTGCCAGCAGTTCTCTTGGCCCCGGTCGTGAAAAACTGTTTTTT.

This chain joins TRBV5-5 and TRBJ1-1; D unresolved. In germline, CDR1 is SGHKS, CDR2 YYEKEE (reference sequence). The CDR3 is 15 residues long. V lost 2 bases and J 1 base, leaving 12 bases between the germline ends. CDR3 in DNA: TGTGCCAGCAGCTTTTCCCCTGTGGGGAACACTGAAGCTTTCTTT. Protein sequence: CASSFSPVGNTEAFF.